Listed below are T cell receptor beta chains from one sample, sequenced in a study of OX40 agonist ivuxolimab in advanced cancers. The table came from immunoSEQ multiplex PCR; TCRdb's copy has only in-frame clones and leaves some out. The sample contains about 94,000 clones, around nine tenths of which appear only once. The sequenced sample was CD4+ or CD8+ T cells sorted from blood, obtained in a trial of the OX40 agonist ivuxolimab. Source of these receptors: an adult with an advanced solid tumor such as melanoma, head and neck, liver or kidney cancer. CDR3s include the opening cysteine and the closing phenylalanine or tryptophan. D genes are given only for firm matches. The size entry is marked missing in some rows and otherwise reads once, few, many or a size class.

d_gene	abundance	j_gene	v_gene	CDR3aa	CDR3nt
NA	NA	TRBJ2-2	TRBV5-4	CASSLAALTGELFF	TGTGCCAGCAGCTTGGCGGCGCTCACCGGGGAGCTGTTTTTT
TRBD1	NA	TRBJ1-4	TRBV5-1	CASSLVAGGPNEKLFF	TGCGCCAGCAGCTTGGTGGCAGGGGGCCCTAATGAAAAACTGTTTTTT
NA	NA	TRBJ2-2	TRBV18	CASSPMGDTGELFF	TGTGCCAGCTCACCAATGGGTGACACCGGGGAGCTGTTTTTT
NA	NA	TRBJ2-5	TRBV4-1	CASYRRAARRETQYF	TGCGCCAGCTACAGGAGGGCCGCACGACGGGAGACCCAGTACTTC
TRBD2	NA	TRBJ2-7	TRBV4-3	CASSQGSPSGGASLSYEQYF	TGCGCCAGCAGCCAAGGCTCACCTAGCGGGGGGGCCTCGCTCTCCTACGAGCAGTACTTC
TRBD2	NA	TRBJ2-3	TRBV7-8	CASSLRRGGTDTQYF	TGTGCCAGCAGCCTCCGCCGGGGGGGCACAGATACGCAGTATTTT
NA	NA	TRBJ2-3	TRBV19	CASSTRDTSTDTQYF	TGTGCCAGTAGTACCCGGGACACGAGCACAGATACGCAGTATTTT
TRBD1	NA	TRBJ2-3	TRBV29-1	CSVGPRGQGSPTDTQYF	TGCAGCGTTGGCCCCCGAGGACAGGGCTCACCCACAGATACGCAGTATTTT
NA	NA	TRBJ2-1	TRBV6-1	CASGATTYNEQFF	TGTGCCAGCGGGGCCACCACCTACAATGAGCAGTTCTTC
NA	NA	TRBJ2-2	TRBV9	CASSVTPNAGELFF	TGTGCCAGCAGCGTAACCCCTAACGCCGGGGAGCTGTTTTTT
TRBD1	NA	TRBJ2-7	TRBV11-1	CASSFLRDRGHEQYF	TGTGCCAGCAGCTTCTTAAGGGACAGGGGTCACGAGCAGTACTTC
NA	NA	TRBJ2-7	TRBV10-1	CARAIPASQGGNEQYF	TGCGCCAGGGCTATCCCCGCATCCCAGGGAGGCAACGAGCAGTACTTC
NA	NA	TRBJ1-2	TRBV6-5	CASKRDSYGYTF	TGTGCCAGCAAAAGAGATTCGTATGGCTACACCTTC
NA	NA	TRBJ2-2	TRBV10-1	CASSLDSSNTGELFF	TGCGCCAGCAGTTTGGACAGCTCGAACACCGGGGAGCTGTTTTTT
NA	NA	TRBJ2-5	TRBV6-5	CASSFMRMKETQYF	TGTGCCAGCAGTTTCATGAGGATGAAAGAGACCCAGTACTTC
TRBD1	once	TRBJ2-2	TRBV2	CASSGQGNTGELFF	TGTGCCAGCAGTGGACAGGGAAACACCGGGGAGCTGTTTTTT
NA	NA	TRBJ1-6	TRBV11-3	CASSLSYNSPLHF	TGTGCCAGCAGCTTGAGTTATAATTCACCCCTCCACTTT